A few counts support the clone carrying this TCR beta chain. The entry originates in a study of patients and donors after allogeneic stem cell transplantation. TCRdb fed the RT-PCR reads into MiXCR, producing one record per CDR3 protein. The table shows about 960,000 distinct CDR3 sequences, with roughly 18% occurring only once. The sample consisted of blood, either unsorted or a sorted T cell fraction (not recorded which). The clonotype comes from a human donor who was either an allogeneic HSCT recipient or a stem cell or donor lymphocyte infusion donor (not recorded which). It is not recorded whose cells these are; they may come from a transplant donor.

CDR3 nucleotide sequence: TGTGCCAGCAGTTTAGGGGACAGGGAAGAGGAAAAACTGTTTTTT. Protein sequence: CASSLGDREEEKLFF. This sequence joins TRBV28 and TRBJ1-4, with 9 bases aligning to TRBD1. CDR1 MDHEN and CDR2 SYDVKM come from the germline V gene. This CDR3 is built from 15 residues. V was pared by 2 bases and J by 8 bases, with 6 bases of the junction left unmatched.